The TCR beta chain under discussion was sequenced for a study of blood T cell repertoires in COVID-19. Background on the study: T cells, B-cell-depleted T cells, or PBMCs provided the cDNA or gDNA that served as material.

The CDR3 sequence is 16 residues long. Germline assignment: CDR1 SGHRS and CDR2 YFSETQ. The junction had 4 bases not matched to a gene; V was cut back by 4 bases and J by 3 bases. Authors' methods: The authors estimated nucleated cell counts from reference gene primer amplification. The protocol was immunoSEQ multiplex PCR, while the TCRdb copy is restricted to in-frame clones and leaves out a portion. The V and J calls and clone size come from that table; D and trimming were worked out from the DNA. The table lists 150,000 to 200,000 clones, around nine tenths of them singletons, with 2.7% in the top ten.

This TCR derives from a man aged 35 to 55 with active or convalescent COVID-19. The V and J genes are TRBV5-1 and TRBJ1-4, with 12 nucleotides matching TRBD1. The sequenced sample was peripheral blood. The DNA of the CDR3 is TGCGCCAGCAGCCAGGGACAGGGGGCGTCTAATGAAAAACTGTTTTTT. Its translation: CASSQGQGASNEKLFF.